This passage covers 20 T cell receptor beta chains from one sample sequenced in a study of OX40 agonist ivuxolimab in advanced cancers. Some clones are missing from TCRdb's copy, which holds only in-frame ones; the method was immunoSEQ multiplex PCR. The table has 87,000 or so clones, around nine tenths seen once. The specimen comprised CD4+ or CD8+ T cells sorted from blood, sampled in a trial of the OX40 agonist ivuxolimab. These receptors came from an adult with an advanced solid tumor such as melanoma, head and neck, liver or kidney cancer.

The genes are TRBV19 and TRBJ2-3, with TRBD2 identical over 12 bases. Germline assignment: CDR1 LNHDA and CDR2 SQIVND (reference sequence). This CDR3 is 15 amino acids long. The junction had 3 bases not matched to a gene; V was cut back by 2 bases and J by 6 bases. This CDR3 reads CASSIPSGGADTQYF. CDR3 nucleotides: TGTGCCAGTAGTATACCTAGCGGGGGGGCGGATACGCAGTATTTT.

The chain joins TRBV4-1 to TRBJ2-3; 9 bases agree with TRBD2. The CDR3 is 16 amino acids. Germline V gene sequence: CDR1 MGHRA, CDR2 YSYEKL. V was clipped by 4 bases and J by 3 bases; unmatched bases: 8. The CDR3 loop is CASSPHRGGVTDTQYF. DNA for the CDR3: TGCGCCAGCAGCCCCCACCGCGGGGGGGTTACAGATACGCAGTATTTT.

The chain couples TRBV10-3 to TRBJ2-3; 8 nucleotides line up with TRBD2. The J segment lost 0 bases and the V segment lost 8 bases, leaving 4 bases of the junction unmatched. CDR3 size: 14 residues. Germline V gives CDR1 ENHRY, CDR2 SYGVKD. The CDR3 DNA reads TGTGCCATCGGGGCTAGCGGGAGCACAGATACGCAGTATTTT. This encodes CAIGASGSTDTQYF.

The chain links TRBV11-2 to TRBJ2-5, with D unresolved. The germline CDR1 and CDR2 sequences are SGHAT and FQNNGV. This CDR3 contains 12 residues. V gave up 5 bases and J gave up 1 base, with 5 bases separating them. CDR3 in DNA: TGTGCCAGCAGCCCGGTCCAAGAGACCCAGTACTTC. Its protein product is CASSPVQETQYF.

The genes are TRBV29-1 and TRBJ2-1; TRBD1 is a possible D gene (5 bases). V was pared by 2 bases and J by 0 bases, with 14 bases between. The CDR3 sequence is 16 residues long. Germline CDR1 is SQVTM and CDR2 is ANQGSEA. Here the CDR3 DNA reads TGCAGCGTTGAATATCTTGAGACAGACTCCTACAATGAGCAGTTCTTC. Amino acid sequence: CSVEYLETDSYNEQFF.

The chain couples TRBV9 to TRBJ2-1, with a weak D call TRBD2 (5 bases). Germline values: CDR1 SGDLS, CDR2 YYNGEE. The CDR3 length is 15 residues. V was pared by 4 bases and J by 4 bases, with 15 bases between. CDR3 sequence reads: CASSSSLGGYNEQFF. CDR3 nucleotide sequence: TGTGCCAGCAGCTCGTCCCTTGGCGGGTACAATGAGCAGTTCTTC.

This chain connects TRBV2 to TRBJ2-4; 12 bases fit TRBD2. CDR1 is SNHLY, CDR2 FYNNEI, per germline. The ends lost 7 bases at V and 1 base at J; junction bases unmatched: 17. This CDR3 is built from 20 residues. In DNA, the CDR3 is TGTGCCAGCACCGAAAGGGGGACTAGCGGGTCGGGTGGTGCCAAAAACATTCAGTACTTC. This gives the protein CASTERGTSGSGGAKNIQYF.

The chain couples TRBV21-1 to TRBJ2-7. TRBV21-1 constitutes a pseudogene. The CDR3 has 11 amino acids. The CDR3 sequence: CASSRVNEQYF. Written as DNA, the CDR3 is TGTGCCAGCAGCAGGGTGAACGAGCAGTACTTC.

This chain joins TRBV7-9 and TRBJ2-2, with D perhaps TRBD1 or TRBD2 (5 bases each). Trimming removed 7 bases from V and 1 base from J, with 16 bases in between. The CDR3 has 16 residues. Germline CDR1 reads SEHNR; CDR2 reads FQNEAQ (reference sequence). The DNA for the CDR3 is TGTGCCAGCACCGTGGCGGGCAGGGAGAACACCGGGGAGCTGTTTTTT. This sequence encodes CASTVAGRENTGELFF. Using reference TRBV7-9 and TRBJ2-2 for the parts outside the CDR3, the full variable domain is DTGVSQNPRHKITKRGQNVTFRCDPISEHNRLYWYRQTLGQGPEFLTYFQNEAQLEKSRLLSDRFSAERPKGSFSTLEIQRTEQGDSAMYLCASTVAGRENTGELFFGEGSRLTVL.

CDR3 in amino acids: CASSFPGTRTNEQFF. In DNA form, the CDR3 reads TGTGCCAGCAGCTTCCCCGGGACTAGGACCAATGAGCAGTTCTTC. The J gene is TRBJ2-1, the V gene TRBV11-2; 8 bases agree with TRBD2. The CDR3 spans 15 residues. V lost 3 bases and J lost 6; bases outside the gene matches: 7. Germline CDR1 SGHAT, CDR2 FQNNGV.

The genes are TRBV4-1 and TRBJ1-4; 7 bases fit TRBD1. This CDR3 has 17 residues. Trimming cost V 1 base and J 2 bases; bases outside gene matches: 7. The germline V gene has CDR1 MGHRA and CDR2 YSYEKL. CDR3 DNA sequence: TGCGCCAGCAGCCAAGTCCCGACAGGGTGGACTAATGAAAAACTGTTTTTT. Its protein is CASSQVPTGWTNEKLFF.

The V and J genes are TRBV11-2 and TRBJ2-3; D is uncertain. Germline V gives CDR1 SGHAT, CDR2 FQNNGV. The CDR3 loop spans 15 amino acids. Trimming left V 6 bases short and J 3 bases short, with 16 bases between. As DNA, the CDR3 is TGTGCCAGCAGTCCAGACACCCTTGGAACAGATACGCAGTATTTT. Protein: CASSPDTLGTDTQYF. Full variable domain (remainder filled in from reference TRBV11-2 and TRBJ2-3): EAGVAQSPRYKIIEKRQSVAFWCNPISGHATLYWYQQILGQGPKLLIQFQNNGVVDDSQLPKDRFSAERLKGVDSTLKIQPAKLEDSAVYLCASSPDTLGTDTQYFGPGTRLTVL.

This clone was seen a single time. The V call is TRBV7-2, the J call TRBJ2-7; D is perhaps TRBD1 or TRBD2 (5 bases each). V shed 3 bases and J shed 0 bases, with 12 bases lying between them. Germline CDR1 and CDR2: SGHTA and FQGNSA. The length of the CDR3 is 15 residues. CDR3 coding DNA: TGTGCCAGCAGCTTCGCCCCCGGGGCCTCCTACGAGCAGTACTTC. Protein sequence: CASSFAPGASYEQYF.

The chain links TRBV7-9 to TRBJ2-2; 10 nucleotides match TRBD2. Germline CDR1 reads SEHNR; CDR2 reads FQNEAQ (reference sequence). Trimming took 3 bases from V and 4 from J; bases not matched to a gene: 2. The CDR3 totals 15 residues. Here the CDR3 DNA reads TGTGCCAGCAGCTTGGCTAGCGGGAGCACCGGGGAGCTGTTTTTT. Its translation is CASSLASGSTGELFF.

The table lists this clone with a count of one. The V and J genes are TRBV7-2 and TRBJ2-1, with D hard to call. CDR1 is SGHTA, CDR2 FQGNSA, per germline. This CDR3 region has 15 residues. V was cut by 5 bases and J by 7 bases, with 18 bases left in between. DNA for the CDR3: TGTGCCAGCAGCCGACCCGGGCCCCAAAGTAATGAGCAGTTCTTC. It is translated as CASSRPGPQSNEQFF.

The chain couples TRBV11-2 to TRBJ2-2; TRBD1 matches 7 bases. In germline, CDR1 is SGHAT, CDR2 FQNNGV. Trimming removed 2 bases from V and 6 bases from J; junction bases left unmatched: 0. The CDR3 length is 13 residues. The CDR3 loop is CASSLQGAGELFF. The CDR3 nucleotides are TGTGCCAGCAGCTTACAGGGGGCCGGGGAGCTGTTTTTT.

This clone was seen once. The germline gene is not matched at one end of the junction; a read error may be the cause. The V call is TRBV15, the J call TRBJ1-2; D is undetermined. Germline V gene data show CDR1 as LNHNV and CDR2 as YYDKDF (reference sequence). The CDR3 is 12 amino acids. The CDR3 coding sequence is TGTGCCACCAGCAGAGATACTGGCAGGTCAGCCTTC. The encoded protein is CATSRDTGRSAF. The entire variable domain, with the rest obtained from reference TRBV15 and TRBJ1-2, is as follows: DAMVIQNPRYQVTQFGKPVTLSCSQTLNHNVMYWYQQKSSQAPKLLFHYYDKDFNNEADTPDNFQSRRPNTSFCFLDIRSPGLGDTAMYLCATSRDTGRSAFGSGTRLTVV.

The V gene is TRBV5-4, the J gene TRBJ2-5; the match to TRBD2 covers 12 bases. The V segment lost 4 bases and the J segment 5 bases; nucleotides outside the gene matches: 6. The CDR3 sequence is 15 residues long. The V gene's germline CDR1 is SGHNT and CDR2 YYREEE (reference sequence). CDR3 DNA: TGTGCCAGCAGCCTTGGGACTAGCGGGTGGGAGACCCAGTACTTC. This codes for CASSLGTSGWETQYF.

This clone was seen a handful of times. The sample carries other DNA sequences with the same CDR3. Here the CDR3 reads CASSVTGGNQPQHF. CDR3 in DNA: TGTGCCAGTAGTGTAACAGGGGGCAATCAGCCCCAGCATTTT. This chain joins TRBV19 and TRBJ1-5, with TRBD1 matching over 7 bases. This CDR3 is built from 14 residues. CDR1 LNHDA and CDR2 SQIVND come from the germline V gene (reference sequence). The V segment lost 5 bases and the J segment 2 bases; nucleotides outside the gene matches: 3.

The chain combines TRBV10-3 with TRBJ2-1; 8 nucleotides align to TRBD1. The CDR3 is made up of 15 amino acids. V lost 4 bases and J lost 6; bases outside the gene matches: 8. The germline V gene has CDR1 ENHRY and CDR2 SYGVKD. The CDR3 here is CAISAGTGRSNEQFF. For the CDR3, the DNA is TGTGCCATCAGTGCCGGGACAGGTCGGTCCAATGAGCAGTTCTTC.